This TCR beta chain was profiled in a study of early T cells in non-severe SARS-CoV-2 infection. At the level of the study: The input, bulk RNA from unsorted whole blood, was sequenced, and chains were unpaired.

Notes on the study in general: VDJdb matching favored anti-spike CD8 responses, missing private and CD4 specificities.

In the library, individual cDNA molecules carried attached unique molecular identifiers. TCRdb fed the 5' RACE reads into MiXCR, producing one record per CDR3 protein. The sample lists around 66,000 distinct CDR3 sequences, roughly an eighth occurring once. V was cut by 7 bases and J by 1 base, with 13 bases left in between. Germline V lookup: CDR1 SQVTM, CDR2 ANQGSEA. The CDR3 consists of 13 residues. A note on this clonotype: Its matching antigen is unknown.

The chain recombines TRBV29-1 with TRBJ1-1; unclear D gene. Input material: whole blood. This clonotype originated in an adult who was a healthcare worker with PCR-confirmed SARS-CoV-2 infection or an uninfected control (not recorded which). CDR3 loop: CSGAGVSNTEAFF. The CDR3 DNA follows: TGCAGCGGTGCAGGAGTGTCGAACACTGAAGCTTTCTTT.